The present T cell receptor delta chain was sequenced within a study of gammadelta T cells in human blood. Sample share makes this clone large. The antigen remains unidentified. Overall study results and limits: Right after birth, innate γδ T cells reportedly expanded polyclonally after microbial exposure.

TCRdb made new clone calls on the RT-PCR reads using CATT. The table has a few hundred delta-chain clones, approximately 5.2% seen once. V dropped 2 bases and J dropped 3; count of bases not matched to a gene: 2. CDR3 size: 17 residues. The V gene's germline CDR1 is GEAIGNYY and CDR2 EKD. The TCR comes from a human donor. The J gene is TRDJ3, the V gene TRDV2; 11 bases match TRDD3. What was sequenced was Vgamma9Vdelta2 gamma-delta T cells from infant blood. The CDR3 is CACDSTGGYWDTRQMFF. Here the CDR3 DNA reads TGTGCCTGTGACAGTACTGGGGGATACTGGGACACCCGACAGATGTTTTTC.